This TCR beta chain was documented in a study of long-term antiretroviral therapy in people with HIV. This clone was seen only once. Every single participant having HIV got treatment inside the United States. The length of the CDR3 is 15 residues. The V gene end was trimmed by 5 bases and the J gene end by 3 bases; junction bases not matched to a gene: 5. Germline lookup yields CDR1 MNHEY and CDR2 SVGAGI. A v3.0 immunoSEQ assay was performed at survey level. Clones were read by immunoSEQ multiplex PCR, and TCRdb kept only the in-frame ones, dropping some. The table lists about 9,700 clones, over 70% of them singletons.

The genes are TRBV6-5 and TRBJ1-3, with TRBD1 matching over 9 bases. Sequenced material: unsorted PBMCs, taken 1.8 years before starting antiretroviral therapy. The clonotype was recovered from a man aged 35-49 years with HIV. The DNA of the CDR3 is TGTGCCAGCAGTCCACAGGGGGCGCTTGGAAACACCATATATTTT. Protein product: CASSPQGALGNTIYF.